A selection of T cell receptor beta chains follows, all from one sample in a study of blood T cell repertoires in COVID-19. Data came from immunoSEQ multiplex PCR; TCRdb stores just in-frame clones and leaves some out. The sample lists 150,000 to 200,000 clones; about 83% were seen once. Sequenced: peripheral blood. All receptors derive from a woman aged 70 to 79 with COVID-19, enrolled during active disease. CDR3s include the opening cysteine and the closing phenylalanine or tryptophan. The D gene is left open where the match is weak. Some rows mark clone size as missing; the rest say once, few, many or name a class of expanded clone.

cdr3_nt cdr3_aa v_call d_call j_call clone_size
TGTGCCAGCAGTTTAACCGGGACAGCCACAGATACGCAGTATTTT CASSLTGTATDTQYF TRBV28 TRBD1 TRBJ2-3 NA
TGTGCCAGTAGTCACTTCGTTGCGGGGGCGCTTGGAGGGGCCAACGTCCTGACTTTC CASSHFVAGALGGANVLTF TRBV19 NA TRBJ2-6 NA
TGCGCCAGCAGGCCTACCGTTGCAACTAATGAAAAACTGTTTTTT CASRPTVATNEKLFF TRBV5-1 NA TRBJ1-4 NA
TGTGCCAGCAGCGCCACCGGGACAGCTGGAAACACCATATATTTT CASSATGTAGNTIYF TRBV6-4 TRBD1 TRBJ1-3 NA
TGTGCCAGTAGTTCAGGGAGGGACACCGGGGAGCTGTTTTTT CASSSGRDTGELFF TRBV19 TRBD2 TRBJ2-2 once
TGTGCCAGCAGTTTAGCACGGGATACCAAAAACATTCAGTACTTC CASSLARDTKNIQYF TRBV27 NA TRBJ2-4 once
TGTGCCAGCAGCTTAGGCAGTAACTATGGCTACACCTTC CASSLGSNYGYTF TRBV11-2 NA TRBJ1-2 NA
TGTGCCAGCAGTTCCAGGGGGCGTGAAAAACTGTTTTTT CASSSRGREKLFF TRBV28 TRBD1 TRBJ1-4 NA
TGTGCCAGCAGCCAAAAAATAGGGAGAGAGACCCAGTACTTC CASSQKIGRETQYF TRBV3-1/TRBV3-2 NA TRBJ2-5 NA
TGTGCCAGCAGTTACTCGGGACACCTGAACTACGAGCAGTACTTC CASSYSGHLNYEQYF TRBV6-5 NA TRBJ2-7 NA
TGTGCCAGCACTTCTAGCGCCTCCTACGAGCAGTACTTC CASTSSASYEQYF TRBV12-3/TRBV12-4 NA TRBJ2-7 NA
TGTGCCAGCAGCATAACGACAGGGAACAATGAGCAGTTCTTC CASSITTGNNEQFF TRBV7-9 TRBD1 TRBJ2-1 NA
TGTGCCAGCAGGCTCGACCGGATCAGGTACAATGAGCAGTTCTTC CASRLDRIRYNEQFF TRBV11-2 NA TRBJ2-1 NA
TGCGCCAGCAGCTTGGACCAGGGAGGAACCGGGGAGCTGTTTTTT CASSLDQGGTGELFF TRBV5-1 NA TRBJ2-2 few
TGTGCCAGCAGCAATAAGCCCCGGGTTACGCAGTATTTT CASSNKPRVTQYF TRBV7-2 NA TRBJ2-3 NA
TGTGCCAGCAGCAGGGGTCGGGACACTGAAGCTTTCTTT CASSRGRDTEAFF TRBV6-5 NA TRBJ1-1 NA
TGTGCCAGTAGTCCAGCCGGGACAATAGCCGGGGAGCTGTTTTTT CASSPAGTIAGELFF TRBV19 NA TRBJ2-2 NA
TGTGCCAGCTCCCTACGCGCCCCCTACGAGCAGTACTTC CASSLRAPYEQYF TRBV18 NA TRBJ2-7 NA
TGTGCCAGTAGCGGGCAGGGGTATAATTCACCCCTCCACTTT CASSGQGYNSPLHF TRBV19 NA TRBJ1-6 NA
TGCAGTGCTCGTGGACAGGGGGAATACGAGCAGTACTTC CSARGQGEYEQYF TRBV20-1 TRBD1 TRBJ2-7 NA
TGTGCCAGCAGTAGGGACAGCGGTGAAGCTTTCTTT CASSRDSGEAFF TRBV6-5 TRBD1 TRBJ1-1 NA
TGTGCCAGCTCACTACAGGGTTATGGCTACACCTTC CASSLQGYGYTF TRBV18 NA TRBJ1-2 NA
TGTGCCAGCAGCCTACGACAGGGACACACCATATATTTT CASSLRQGHTIYF TRBV3-1/TRBV3-2 TRBD1 TRBJ1-3 NA
TGCGCCAGCAGCTTGATTAGCGGGAGGGCCTCCTACGAGCAGTACTTC CASSLISGRASYEQYF TRBV5-1 TRBD2 TRBJ2-7 NA
TGCGCCAGCAGCGATCGAGGTGGCCGGAGCTACGAGCAGTACTTC CASSDRGGRSYEQYF TRBV5-1 NA TRBJ2-7 NA
TGTGCCAGCAGCGTTGATGGCAGAACTAATGAAAAACTGTTTTTT CASSVDGRTNEKLFF TRBV9 NA TRBJ1-4 NA
TGTGCCAGCACCAAAAGTCCGACTTGGGGAGACTATGGCTACACCTTC CASTKSPTWGDYGYTF TRBV28 NA TRBJ1-2 NA
TGTGCCAGTAGTTACGGGACAGGGAACACCGGGGAGCTGTTTTTT CASSYGTGNTGELFF TRBV19 TRBD1 TRBJ2-2 NA
TGTGCTAGTGGGAAGAGCGGTAACACCGGGGAGCTGTTTTTT CASGKSGNTGELFF TRBV12-5 NA TRBJ2-2 NA
TGTGCCACGCGGGACAGGGTTAATTCACCCCTCCACTTT CATRDRVNSPLHF TRBV6-5 TRBD1 TRBJ1-6 NA
TGCAGCGTAGTACCGGGACAGGGTTCCGAGCAGTACTTC CSVVPGQGSEQYF TRBV29-1 TRBD1 TRBJ2-7 NA
TGTGCCAGCAGCTTTTATGGCGGTGAAGCTTTCTTT CASSFYGGEAFF TRBV11-2 NA TRBJ1-1 NA
TGTGCCAGCAGCGCTCCAGGGTACGGGGAAAAACTGTTTTTT CASSAPGYGEKLFF TRBV7-9 NA TRBJ1-4 once
TGTGCCACCAGGGCCGGGACAGGTTCTGGAAACACCATATATTTT CATRAGTGSGNTIYF TRBV15 TRBD1 TRBJ1-3 NA
TGTGCCAGCAGTTTTTCGCAGGTCGGCACTGAAGCTTTCTTT CASSFSQVGTEAFF TRBV28 NA TRBJ1-1 once
TGTGCCAGCAACCCGGGACTCCGCACAGATACGCAGTATTTT CASNPGLRTDTQYF TRBV28 NA TRBJ2-3 NA
TGTGCCAGTAGTACTTTGGACAGGGTTAGCAATCAGCCCCAGCATTTT CASSTLDRVSNQPQHF TRBV19 TRBD1 TRBJ1-5 once
TGCGCCAGCAGCTTGGATCATGGCGGATTTTCACCCCTCCACTTT CASSLDHGGFSPLHF TRBV5-1 NA TRBJ1-6 NA
TGTGCCTGGAGTCCCCTTACCCGCGGGGGGCTTAAGGGGCTTGGCTACACCTTC CAWSPLTRGGLKGLGYTF TRBV30 NA TRBJ1-2 few
TGTGCCAGCAGTCGATCCCCGGGACTAGCGGGAGGGGTCTACGAGCAGTACTTC CASSRSPGLAGGVYEQYF TRBV6-6 TRBD2 TRBJ2-7 once
TGTGCCAGCACGGGAACAGGGACTAATGAAAAACTGTTTTTT CASTGTGTNEKLFF TRBV6-5 NA TRBJ1-4 NA
TGTGCCAGCAGCTTTTTAAGTGTGGCGGGAGTTTATGAGCAGTTCTTC CASSFLSVAGVYEQFF TRBV7-2 TRBD2 TRBJ2-1 few
TGTGCCAGCAGGAAAACTAGCGGGAGTGAAGATACGCAGTATTTT CASRKTSGSEDTQYF TRBV2 TRBD2 TRBJ2-3 NA
TGTGCCAGCAGCTTATCAGCGGGGGGCGATCAGCCCCAGCATTTT CASSLSAGGDQPQHF TRBV7-6 NA TRBJ1-5 NA
TGTGCCAGCAGTTTAACCCCGCTAGCGGGACCAACAGATACGCAGTATTTT CASSLTPLAGPTDTQYF TRBV27 TRBD2 TRBJ2-3 NA
TGTGCCAGCAGTTACAGGGGCACTAACTATGGCTACACCTTC CASSYRGTNYGYTF TRBV6-6 NA TRBJ1-2 NA
TGTGCCTGGAGTGTTTCCGCCCCGGGCTCTGGAAACACCATATATTTT CAWSVSAPGSGNTIYF TRBV30 NA TRBJ1-3 NA
TGTGCCAGCAGTTCCCGTCCCGGGACAGGGTCCTACGAGCAGTACTTC CASSSRPGTGSYEQYF TRBV28 TRBD1 TRBJ2-7 NA